This TCR beta chain was recovered during a study of blood T cell repertoires in COVID-19. Generated by immunoSEQ multiplex PCR, the TCRdb table keeps only in-frame clones and is missing some. The sample has 130,000 or so clones, around four fifths seen once; the top ten hold 9.5% to 15%. The germline V and J ends were trimmed by 1 base and 11 bases, with 8 bases remaining between them. The CDR3 length is 11 residues. CDR1 is LNHDA and CDR2 is SQIVND in the germline V gene (reference sequence). What was sequenced was peripheral blood. The chain carries TRBV19 and TRBJ1-1; D gene unclear. The sequence derives from a human donor in a cohort sampled during active COVID-19. For the CDR3, the DNA is TGTGCCAGTAGTATAGGGCGAGGCGCTTTCTTT. Protein product: CASSIGRGAFF.